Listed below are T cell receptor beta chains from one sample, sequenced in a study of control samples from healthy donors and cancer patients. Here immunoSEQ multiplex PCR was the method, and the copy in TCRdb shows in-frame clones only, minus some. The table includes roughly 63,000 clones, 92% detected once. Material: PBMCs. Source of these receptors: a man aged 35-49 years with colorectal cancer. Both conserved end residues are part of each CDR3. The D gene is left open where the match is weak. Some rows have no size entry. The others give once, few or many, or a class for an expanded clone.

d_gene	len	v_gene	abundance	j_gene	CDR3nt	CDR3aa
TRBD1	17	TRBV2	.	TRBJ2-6	TGTGCCAGCACCCCGGGACAGAGATTCTCTGGGGCCAACGTCCTGACTTTC	CASTPGQRFSGANVLTF
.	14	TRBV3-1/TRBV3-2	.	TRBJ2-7	TGTGCCAGCAGCCAAGCTCCCGCAGGGTACGAGCAGTACTTC	CASSQAPAGYEQYF
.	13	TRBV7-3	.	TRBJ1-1	TGTGCCAGCAGCTTAAACCCCGGCGGTGAAGCTTTCTTT	CASSLNPGGEAFF
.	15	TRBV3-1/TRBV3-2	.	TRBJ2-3	TGTGCCAGCAGCCAAGCGGGGGGCAACACAGATACGCAGTATTTT	CASSQAGGNTDTQYF
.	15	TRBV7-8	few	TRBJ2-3	TGTGCCAGCAGCTTATTTGGTCGAGACACAGATACGCAGTATTTT	CASSLFGRDTDTQYF
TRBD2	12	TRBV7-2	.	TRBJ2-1	TGTGCCAGCAGCTTAGCGGGGGGGGAGCAGTTCTTC	CASSLAGGEQFF
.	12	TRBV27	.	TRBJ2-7	TGTGCCAGCAGGGGGAAGGGGTCCGAGCAGTACTTC	CASRGKGSEQYF
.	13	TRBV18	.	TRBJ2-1	TGTGCCAGCTCACCAGAGAGGTTCAATGAGCAGTTCTTC	CASSPERFNEQFF
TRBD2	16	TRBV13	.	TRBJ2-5	TGTGCCAGCAGCTTAGCAGCGGGGGGATTACAAGAGACCCAGTACTTC	CASSLAAGGLQETQYF
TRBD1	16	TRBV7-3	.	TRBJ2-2	TGTGCCAGCAGCTTAGATCGGGCAGGGGGCACCGGGGAGCTGTTTTTT	CASSLDRAGGTGELFF
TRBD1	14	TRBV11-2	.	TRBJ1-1	TGTGCCAGCAGCTTGGACAGGGCATCGACTGAAGCTTTCTTT	CASSLDRASTEAFF
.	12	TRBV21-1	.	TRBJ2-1	TGTGCCAGCAGCAAAGCGTTAAATGAGCAGTTCTTC	CASSKALNEQFF
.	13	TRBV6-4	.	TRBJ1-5	TGTGCCAGCAGCGCAGAAAGCAATCAGCCCCAGCATTTT	CASSAESNQPQHF
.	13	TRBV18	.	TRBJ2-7	TGTGCCAGCTCACCAGGGGAGGTGGGCGAGCAGTACTTC	CASSPGEVGEQYF
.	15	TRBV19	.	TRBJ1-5	TGTGCCAGTAGTATAACGGTGGGTAGCAATCAGCCCCAGCATTTT	CASSITVGSNQPQHF
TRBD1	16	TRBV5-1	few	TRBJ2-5	TGCGCCAGCAGCGCAGGGGGACAGGGTGGTCAAGAGACCCAGTACTTC	CASSAGGQGGQETQYF
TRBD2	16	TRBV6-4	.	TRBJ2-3	TGTGCCAGCAGTCCCGGCGGGGGAATTAGCACAGATACGCAGTATTTT	CASSPGGGISTDTQYF
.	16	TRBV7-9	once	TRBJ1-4	TGTGCCAGCAGCTTAAGCTCGGAGGGCACTAATGAAAAACTGTTTTTT	CASSLSSEGTNEKLFF
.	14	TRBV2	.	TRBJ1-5	TGTGCCAGCGGGGAGGTGAGTGGGGATCAGCCCCAGCATTTT	CASGEVSGDQPQHF
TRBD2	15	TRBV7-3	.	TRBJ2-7	TGTGCCGGCAGCTTTACTAGCGGGGGGGCCGCCGAGCAGTACTTC	CAGSFTSGGAAEQYF
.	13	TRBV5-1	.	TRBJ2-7	TGCGCCAGCAGCTCCCCTGGTCCCTACGAGCAGTACTTC	CASSSPGPYEQYF
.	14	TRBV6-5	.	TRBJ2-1	TGTGCCAGCAGTTACGGGGCTCGTTCCAATGAGCAGTTCTTC	CASSYGARSNEQFF
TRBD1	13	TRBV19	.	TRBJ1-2	TGTGCCAGTAGTATCCAGGGGGCGAATGGCTACACCTTC	CASSIQGANGYTF
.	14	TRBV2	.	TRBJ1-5	TGTGCCAGCAGCCCAGGGCGGGGGAATCAGCCCCAGCATTTT	CASSPGRGNQPQHF
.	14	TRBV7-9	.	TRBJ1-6	TGTGCCAGCAGCATCCGGGAGAAGGATTCACCCCTCCACTTT	CASSIREKDSPLHF
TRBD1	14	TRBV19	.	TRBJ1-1	TGTGCCAGTAGTCCCAGCTTACAGGGGCGGGAAGCTTTCTTT	CASSPSLQGREAFF
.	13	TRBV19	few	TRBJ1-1	TGTGCCAGTAGTATAGTCCTGGGACATTCGGCTTTCTTT	CASSIVLGHSAFF
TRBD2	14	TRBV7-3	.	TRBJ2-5	TGTGCCAGCAGCCCCGGGGGGACCCAAGAGACCCAGTACTTC	CASSPGGTQETQYF
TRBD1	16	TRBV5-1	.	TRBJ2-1	TGCGCCAGCAGCCCGGGAGCTGGACAGGGAAACAATGAGCAGTTCTTC	CASSPGAGQGNNEQFF